One sample yielded the 21 T cell receptor beta chains listed below, sequenced in a study of identical twins. TCRdb independently ran MiXCR on the 5' RACE reads; one entry per CDR3 protein. This table holds about 720,000 distinct CDR3 sequences, over 8.5% found once. These data were also filed under a second study, of yellow fever vaccine responses in identical twins.

Input material: PBMCs. The source of these receptors is a woman between 18 and 29 years old in good health.

This clonotype was counted many times. This sequence joins TRBV5-1 and TRBJ2-7; no reliable D call. CDR3 length: 13 amino acids. Germline CDR1 reads SGHRS; CDR2 reads YFSETQ. Trimming shortened V by 1 base and J by 4 bases, and 9 bases separated the two germline ends. Here the CDR3 reads CASSLSGWYEQYF. The CDR3 nucleotides are TGCGCCAGCAGCTTGTCGGGTTGGTACGAGCAGTACTTC.

This clonotype was counted at least ten times. This chain uses TRBV5-1 with TRBJ2-5, with D possibly being TRBD1 (5 bases). CDR1 is SGHRS, CDR2 YFSETQ, per germline. The CDR3 runs to 15 residues. Between the trimmed V and J ends, which lost 4 bases and 4 bases, there was a span of 17 bases. CDR3 DNA sequence: TGCGCCAGCAGCCCAGATCAGGGTGTTATAGAGACCCAGTACTTC. The encoded protein is CASSPDQGVIETQYF. The whole variable domain, remainder taken from reference TRBV5-1 and TRBJ2-5, is KAGVTQTPRYLIKTRGQQVTLSCSPISGHRSVSWYQQTPGQGLQFLFEYFSETQRNKGNFPGRFSGRQFSNSRSEMNVSTLELGDSALYLCASSPDQGVIETQYFGPGTRLLVL.

This clonotype was picked up many times. This rearrangement joins TRBV20-1 to TRBJ2-5; TRBD2 aligns across 8 bases. J lost 5 bases, V lost 0 bases, and 14 bases had no gene match. Germline assignment: CDR1 DFQATT and CDR2 SNEGSKA (reference sequence). The CDR3 totals 17 residues. The CDR3 nucleotides are TGCAGTGCTAGAGATATAACATTCGGACTAGCCGAGGAGACCCAGTACTTC. This codes for CSARDITFGLAEETQYF.

This clonotype was picked up a small number of times. This chain joins TRBV11-2 and TRBJ1-6; 10 bases fit TRBD1. The CDR3 spans 15 residues. CDR1 SGHAT and CDR2 FQNNGV come from the germline V gene. The V and J ends lost 5 bases and 6 bases, in that order; junction bases with no gene match: 4. This chain's CDR3 is CASSARTGGNSPLHF. Here the CDR3 DNA reads TGTGCCAGCAGCGCACGGACAGGGGGTAATTCACCCCTCCACTTT. The full variable domain, with the rest looked up from reference TRBV11-2 and TRBJ1-6, is EAGVAQSPRYKIIEKRQSVAFWCNPISGHATLYWYQQILGQGPKLLIQFQNNGVVDDSQLPKDRFSAERLKGVDSTLKIQPAKLEDSAVYLCASSARTGGNSPLHFGNGTRLTVT.

This clonotype was picked up a small number of times. J is TRBJ2-1 and V is TRBV29-1; D not certain. The germline V gene encodes CDR1 SQVTM and CDR2 ANQGSEA. This CDR3 has 11 residues. With 4 bases removed from V and 7 bases from J, the gap between germline ends came to 8 bases. The CDR3 DNA sequence: TGCAGCGTTGTATGGGGTAATGAGCAGTTCTTC. It translates to CSVVWGNEQFF.

The chain employs TRBV2 and TRBJ1-5, with D possibly TRBD1 on 5 matching bases. Per germline, CDR1 SNHLY and CDR2 FYNNEI. V lost 4 bases, J lost 5 bases, and 9 bases lay in between. The CDR3 runs to 13 residues. The CDR3 DNA sequence: TGTGCCAGCAGTGTCAGGGCAGATCAGCCCCAGCATTTT. Its translation is CASSVRADQPQHF. The complete variable domain, with remaining parts taken from reference TRBV2 and TRBJ1-5, reads EPEVTQTPSHQVTQMGQEVILRCVPISNHLYFYWYRQILGQKVEFLVSFYNNEISEKSEIFDDQFSVERPDGSNFTLKIRSTKLEDSAMYFCASSVRADQPQHFGDGTRLSIL.

This clonotype was counted only a few times. V usage is TRBV14 and J usage is TRBJ2-1; TRBD1 or TRBD2 may be the D gene (6 bases each). There are 15 residues in the CDR3. With 3 bases removed from V and 9 bases from J, the gap between germline ends came to 18 bases. Germline V gives CDR1 SGHDN, CDR2 FVKESK. DNA for the CDR3: TGTGCCAGCAGCCACCGCCGGGGGCCGATCGGTGAGCAGTTCTTC. It encodes CASSHRRGPIGEQFF.

In its sample, this clonotype was seen a few times. The chain joins TRBV7-2 to TRBJ2-7; TRBD2 matches 7 bases. V shed 8 bases, J shed 2 bases, and the junction held 12 bases outside the gene matches. CDR1 and CDR2 (germline): SGHTA, FQGNSA. The CDR3 covers 15 residues. For the CDR3, the DNA is TGTGCCAGCGCTAAAGGGGTAGCGGGTACCTACGAGCAGTACTTC. Amino acid sequence: CASAKGVAGTYEQYF.

In its sample, this clonotype was seen a few times. The J gene is TRBJ2-1, the V gene TRBV20-1; 8 nucleotides line up with TRBD1. This CDR3 region has 15 residues. The V and J ends lost 2 bases and 8 bases, in that order; junction bases with no gene match: 11. Germline CDR1 is DFQATT and CDR2 is SNEGSKA (reference sequence). The CDR3 here is CSARPRDRMFDEQFF. The CDR3 DNA follows: TGCAGTGCTAGACCTCGGGACAGGATGTTCGATGAGCAGTTCTTC.

This clonotype was detected a few times. The V call is TRBV7-3, the J call TRBJ2-3, with 8 bases identical to TRBD1. CDR1 SGHTA and CDR2 FQGTGA come from the germline V gene. Trimming cost V 3 bases and J 7 bases; bases outside gene matches: 3. The CDR3 contains 13 residues. CDR3 bases: TGTGCCAGCAGCTTGCAGGGGGCAAATACGCAGTATTTT. Encoded protein: CASSLQGANTQYF.

In this sample, this clonotype turned up a few times. The chain links TRBV6-1 to TRBJ2-1; D is uncertain. The CDR3 has 13 residues. Between the trimmed V and J ends, which lost 6 bases and 3 bases, there was a span of 9 bases. The germline V gene has CDR1 MNHNS and CDR2 SASEGT. For the CDR3, the DNA is TGTGCCAGCAGCCGTTCCTTCTACAATGAGCAGTTCTTC. It is translated as CASSRSFYNEQFF.

This clonotype was seen more than once but under ten times. V and J are TRBV5-1 and TRBJ2-5, with TRBD2 matching 8 bases. V trimming: 0 bases; J trimming: 5 bases; junction bases outside the gene matches: 6. The CDR3 has 15 residues. Germline values: CDR1 SGHRS, CDR2 YFSETQ. This chain's CDR3 is CASSLDGGAQETQYF. CDR3 coding DNA: TGCGCCAGCAGCTTGGACGGGGGGGCACAGGAGACCCAGTACTTC.

Many counts were recorded for this clonotype. Compared with germline, one end of the junction differs, possibly owing to a read error. V usage is TRBV12-3 or TRBV12-4 and J usage is TRBJ2-2; D uncertain. This CDR3 contains 13 residues. This CDR3 is CAHSGVGTGELFF. DNA of the CDR3: TGCGCCCACAGTGGGGTTGGCACCGGGGAGCTGTTTTTT.

The CDR3 protein is CASSQDLGGTTDTQYF. CDR3 coding DNA: TGTGCCAGCAGCCAAGATCTTGGGGGTACGACAGATACGCAGTATTTT. The rearrangement links TRBV14 to TRBJ2-3; D tentatively fits TRBD1 or TRBD2 (5 bases each). V was shortened by 0 bases and J by 3 bases, with 13 bases between the two germline ends. Germline V CDR1 and CDR2: SGHDN, FVKESK. The CDR3 has 16 amino acids.

CDR3 sequence: CASSQVYRREGADTQYF. The CDR3 DNA sequence: TGTGCCAGCAGCCAAGTGTACAGGCGGGAGGGGGCAGATACGCAGTATTTT. The chain recombines TRBV3-1 with TRBJ2-3; 9 positions match TRBD2. The CDR3 contains 17 residues. Germline V CDR1 and CDR2: LGHDT, YNNKEL (reference sequence). Trimming cost V 1 base and J 4 bases; bases outside gene matches: 9.

This clonotype was recorded many times. The rearrangement joins TRBV29-1 to TRBJ2-7; the match to TRBD2 covers 7 bases. The V segment lost 4 bases and the J segment 0 bases; nucleotides outside the gene matches: 6. Germline values: CDR1 SQVTM, CDR2 ANQGSEA. This CDR3 is 14 amino acids long. CDR3 nucleotide sequence: TGCAGCGTTGCTCTGTGGACTAGCTCCTACGAGCAGTACTTC. It specifies CSVALWTSSYEQYF.

This clonotype was seen only a few times. The CDR3 nucleotides are TGCAGTGCTAGAGATATGGATCGGGAAAAACTGTTTTTT. Residues: CSARDMDREKLFF. V and J are TRBV20-1 and TRBJ1-4, with unresolved D. Trimming removed 0 bases at V and 8 bases at J, with 10 bases between. The germline V gene encodes CDR1 DFQATT and CDR2 SNEGSKA (reference sequence). The CDR3 consists of 13 residues.

The genes are TRBV18 and TRBJ1-4; TRBD1 might be the D (5 bases). Germline CDR1 is KGHSH and CDR2 is LQKENI. V lost 2 bases and J lost 8, with 9 bases in between. CDR3 length equals 13 residues. CDR3 in amino acids: CASSPGTREKLFF. CDR3 nucleotide sequence: TGTGCCAGCTCACCAGGGACGAGGGAAAAACTGTTTTTT.

Regarding this clonotype: Possible read error: a much larger clone is one base away. Without the conserved terminal phenylalanine or tryptophan, this CDR3 likely stems from a read error. The V and J genes are TRBV7-2 and TRBJ2-1; D gene unclear. V lost 2 bases and J 7 bases, leaving 12 bases between the germline ends. The CDR3 spans 14 residues. CDR1 is SGHTA, CDR2 FQGNSA, per germline. The chain's CDR3 is CASSLIVGGNEQFS. The CDR3 coding sequence is TGTGCCAGCAGCTTAATTGTAGGTGGTAATGAGCAGTTCTCC.

This clonotype was counted between two and nine times. This chain joins TRBV2 and TRBJ2-7, with TRBD1 matching over 9 bases. Germline values: CDR1 SNHLY, CDR2 FYNNEI. The CDR3 spans 15 residues. V lost 5 bases, J lost 0 bases, and 5 bases stayed unmatched. CDR3 loop: CASSPSDRGSYEQYF. The CDR3, as DNA: TGTGCCAGCAGTCCCTCGGACAGGGGCTCCTACGAGCAGTACTTC.

At least ten counts were recorded for this clonotype. The chain couples TRBV20-1 to TRBJ2-1; 8 bases match TRBD2. With 6 bases clipped from V and 6 bases from J, the junction kept 19 bases outside the gene matches. The CDR3 contains 17 residues. CDR1 is DFQATT and CDR2 is SNEGSKA in the germline V gene (reference sequence). This CDR3 reads CSARALAGVSLINEQFF. Here the CDR3 DNA reads TGCAGTGCCAGGGCTCTAGCGGGCGTATCACTGATCAATGAGCAGTTCTTC.